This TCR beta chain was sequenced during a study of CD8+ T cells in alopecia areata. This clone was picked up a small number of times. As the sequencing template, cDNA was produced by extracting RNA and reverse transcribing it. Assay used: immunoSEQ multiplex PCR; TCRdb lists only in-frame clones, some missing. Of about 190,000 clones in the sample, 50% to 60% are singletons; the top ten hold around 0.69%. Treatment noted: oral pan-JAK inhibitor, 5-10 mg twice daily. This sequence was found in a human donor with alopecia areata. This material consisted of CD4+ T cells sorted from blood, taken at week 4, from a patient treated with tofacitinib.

The CDR3 reads CSVDGGEGNIQYF. Here the CDR3 DNA reads TGCAGCGTTGACGGGGGCGAGGGAAACATTCAGTACTTC. This chain joins TRBV29-1 and TRBJ2-4, with D possibly called TRBD1 or TRBD2 (6 bases each). CDR1 is SQVTM and CDR2 is ANQGSEA in the germline V gene. Trimming shortened V by 3 bases and J by 6 bases, and 12 bases separated the two germline ends. The CDR3 contains 13 residues.